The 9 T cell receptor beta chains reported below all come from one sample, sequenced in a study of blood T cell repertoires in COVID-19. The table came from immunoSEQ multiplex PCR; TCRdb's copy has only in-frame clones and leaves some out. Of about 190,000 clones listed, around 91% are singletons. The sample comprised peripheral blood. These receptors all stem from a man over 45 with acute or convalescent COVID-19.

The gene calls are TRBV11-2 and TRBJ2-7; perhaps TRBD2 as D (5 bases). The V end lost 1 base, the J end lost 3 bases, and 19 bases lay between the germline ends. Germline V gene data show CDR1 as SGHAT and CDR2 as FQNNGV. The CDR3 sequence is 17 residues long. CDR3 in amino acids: CASSLVFWRRGNYEQYF. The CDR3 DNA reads TGTGCCAGCAGCTTAGTTTTTTGGCGGAGAGGGAACTACGAGCAGTACTTC.

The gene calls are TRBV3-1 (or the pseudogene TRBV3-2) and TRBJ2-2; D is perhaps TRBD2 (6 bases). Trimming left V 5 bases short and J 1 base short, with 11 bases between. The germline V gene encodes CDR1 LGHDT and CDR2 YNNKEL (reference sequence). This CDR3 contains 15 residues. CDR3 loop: CASSSRDLNTGELFF. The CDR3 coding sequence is TGTGCCAGCAGCTCCCGGGACTTGAACACCGGGGAGCTGTTTTTT.

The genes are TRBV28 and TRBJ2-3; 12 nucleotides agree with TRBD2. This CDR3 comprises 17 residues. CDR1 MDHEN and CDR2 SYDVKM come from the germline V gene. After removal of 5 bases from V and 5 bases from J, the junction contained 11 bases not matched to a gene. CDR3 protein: CASSLLWTSGDLDTQYF. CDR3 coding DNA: TGTGCCAGCAGTCTACTTTGGACTAGCGGGGATTTAGATACGCAGTATTTT.

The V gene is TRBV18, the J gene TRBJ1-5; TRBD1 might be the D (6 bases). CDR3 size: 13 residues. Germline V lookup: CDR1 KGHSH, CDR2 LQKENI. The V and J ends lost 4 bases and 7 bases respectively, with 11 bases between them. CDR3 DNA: TGTGCCAGCTCACAAACAGGGCAACAGCCCCAGCATTTT. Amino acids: CASSQTGQQPQHF. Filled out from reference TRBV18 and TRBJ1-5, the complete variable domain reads NAGVMQNPRHLVRRRGQEARLRCSPMKGHSHVYWYRQLPEEGLKFMVYLQKENIIDESGMPKERFSAEFPKEGPSILRIQQVVRGDSAAYFCASSQTGQQPQHFGDGTRLSIL.

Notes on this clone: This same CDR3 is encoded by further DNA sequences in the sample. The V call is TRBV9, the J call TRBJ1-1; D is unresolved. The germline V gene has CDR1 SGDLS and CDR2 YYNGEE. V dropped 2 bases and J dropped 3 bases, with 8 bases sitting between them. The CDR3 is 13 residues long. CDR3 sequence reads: CASSVEGDTEAFF. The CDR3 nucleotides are TGTGCCAGCAGCGTTGAGGGAGACACTGAAGCTTTCTTT. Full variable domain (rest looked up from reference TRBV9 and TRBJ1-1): DSGVTQTPKHLITATGQRVTLRCSPRSGDLSVYWYQQSLDQGLQFLIQYYNGEERAKGNILERFSAQQFPDLHSELNLSSLELGDSALYFCASSVEGDTEAFFGQGTRLTVV.

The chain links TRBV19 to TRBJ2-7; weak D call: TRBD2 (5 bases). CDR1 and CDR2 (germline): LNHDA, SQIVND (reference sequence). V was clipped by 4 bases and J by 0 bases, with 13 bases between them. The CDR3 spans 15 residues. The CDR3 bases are TGTGCCAGTAGTACAGGACTGTTATTCTCCTACGAGCAGTACTTC. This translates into CASSTGLLFSYEQYF.

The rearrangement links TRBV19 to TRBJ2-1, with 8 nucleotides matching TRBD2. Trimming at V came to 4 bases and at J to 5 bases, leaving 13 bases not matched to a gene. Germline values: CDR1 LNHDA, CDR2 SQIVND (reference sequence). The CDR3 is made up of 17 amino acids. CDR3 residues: CASSTPLLREDHNEQFF. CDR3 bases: TGTGCCAGTAGTACCCCGTTGTTGCGGGAGGACCACAATGAGCAGTTCTTC.

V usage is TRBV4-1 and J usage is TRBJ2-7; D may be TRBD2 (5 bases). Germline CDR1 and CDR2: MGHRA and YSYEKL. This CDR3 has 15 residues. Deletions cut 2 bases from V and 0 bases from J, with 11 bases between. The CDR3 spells CASSQLAESSYEQYF. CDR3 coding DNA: TGCGCCAGCAGCCAACTAGCCGAAAGCTCCTACGAGCAGTACTTC.

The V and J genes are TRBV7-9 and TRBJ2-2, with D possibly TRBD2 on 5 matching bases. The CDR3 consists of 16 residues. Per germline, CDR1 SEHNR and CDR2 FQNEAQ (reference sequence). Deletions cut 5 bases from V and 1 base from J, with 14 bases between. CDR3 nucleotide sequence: TGTGCCAGCAGCCACCGTCTGGCGGGGAACACCGGGGAGCTGTTTTTT. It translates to CASSHRLAGNTGELFF.